This T cell receptor (beta chain) derives from a study of cytomegalovirus exposure and HLA in healthy donors. General study points: Analysis performed later showed TCR beta chains linked to HLA being more clonally expanded than equally common others. Three of the chains that were CMV-associated were confirmed in vitro to be specific for CMV antigens.

The CDR3 is made up of 19 amino acids. Germline V gives CDR1 LGHNA, CDR2 YSLEER. V lost 1 base and J lost 0; bases outside the gene matches: 10. The PCR was carried out with 60 Vbeta primers and 13 Jbeta primers. Sequencing used immunoSEQ multiplex PCR; TCRdb keeps in-frame clones, though not all of them. The table shows about 170,000 clones, with 75% to 85% occurring only once. Regarding this clone: Its antigen is not identified.

Sequencing was carried out using PBMCs. The TCR was taken from a man in his thirties or forties in good health and CMV-seropositive. The chain has TRBV4-3 and TRBJ2-1; 9 bases fit TRBD2. CDR3 sequence (DNA): TGCGCCAGCAGCCAAGGGGTAGCGGGGGCCCCTAACTCCTACAATGAGCAGTTCTTC. Amino acid sequence: CASSQGVAGAPNSYNEQFF.